The 7 T cell receptor beta chains below come from one sample, sequenced in a study of PD-L1 blockade in urothelial cancer. Time point described: peripheral blood 6 weeks after treatment start. The method was immunoSEQ multiplex PCR; TCRdb's version includes in-frame clones alone and lacks a portion of them. This table has nearly 45,000 clones, around 80% appearing once. The specimen comprised PBMCs, sampled around atezolizumab (anti-PD-L1) treatment. Every receptor here comes from a man aged 55 to 70 with urothelial cancer.

The V gene is TRBV19, the J gene TRBJ1-6, with D hard to call. The germline V gene encodes CDR1 LNHDA and CDR2 SQIVND (reference sequence). V was shortened by 5 bases and J by 3 bases, with 8 bases between the two germline ends. There are 14 residues in the CDR3. This CDR3 is CASSLALYNSPLHF. CDR3 nucleotide sequence: TGTGCCAGTAGTTTGGCCCTCTATAATTCACCCCTCCACTTT.

This sequence joins TRBV4-1 and TRBJ2-3; 10 bases are a match to TRBD1. Trimming took 2 bases from V and 4 from J; bases not matched to a gene: 6. The germline V gene has CDR1 MGHRA and CDR2 YSYEKL. There are 16 residues in the CDR3. CDR3 DNA sequence: TGCGCCAGCAGCCAACCCGGGACAGGGGATGCAGATACGCAGTATTTT. Translation gives CASSQPGTGDADTQYF.

J is TRBJ2-7 and V is TRBV7-2; no clear D. The germline V gene has CDR1 SGHTA and CDR2 FQGNSA. Between the trimmed V and J ends, which lost 1 base and 0 bases, there was a span of 7 bases. The CDR3 has 14 amino acids. CDR3 in DNA: TGTGCCAGCAGCTTAGAGTTCTACTCCTACGAGCAGTACTTC. It encodes CASSLEFYSYEQYF.

The chain carries TRBV28 and TRBJ2-5, with a possible D match to TRBD1 (5 bases). In germline, CDR1 is MDHEN, CDR2 SYDVKM. V lost 6 bases and J 0 bases, leaving 14 bases between the germline ends. This CDR3 comprises 15 residues. The CDR3 DNA sequence: TGTGCCAGCAGAGGAATAGGGGAAAACCAAGAGACCCAGTACTTC. Translation gives CASRGIGENQETQYF. The complete variable domain, with remaining parts taken from reference TRBV28 and TRBJ2-5, reads DVKVTQSSRYLVKRTGEKVFLECVQDMDHENMFWYRQDPGLGLRLIYFSYDVKMKEKGDIPEGYSVSREKKERFSLILESASTNQTSMYLCASRGIGENQETQYFGPGTRLLVL.

This chain connects TRBV28 to TRBJ1-5, with 9 positions matching TRBD1. Germline CDR1 MDHEN, CDR2 SYDVKM. Trimming took 4 bases from V and 1 from J; bases not matched to a gene: 8. The CDR3 runs to 17 residues. In DNA, the CDR3 is TGTGCCAGCAGTTCTCCGGGACAGGGCCGGAGCAATCAGCCCCAGCATTTT. Encoded protein: CASSSPGQGRSNQPQHF. Drawing the rest from reference TRBV28 and TRBJ1-5, the complete variable domain is DVKVTQSSRYLVKRTGEKVFLECVQDMDHENMFWYRQDPGLGLRLIYFSYDVKMKEKGDIPEGYSVSREKKERFSLILESASTNQTSMYLCASSSPGQGRSNQPQHFGDGTRLSIL.

V gene TRBV5-1 combines with J gene TRBJ2-6; a possible D gene is TRBD1 (5 bases). The V gene lost 0 bases and the J gene lost 2 bases, with 9 bases spanning the gap. Germline CDR1 SGHRS, CDR2 YFSETQ. The CDR3 consists of 16 residues. CDR3 bases: TGCGCCAGCAGCTTGGATGGGGCTCCTGGGGCCAACGTCCTGACTTTC. Its translation: CASSLDGAPGANVLTF.

This chain connects TRBV19 to TRBJ1-2, with D perhaps TRBD1 (5 bases). Germline V CDR1 and CDR2: LNHDA, SQIVND (reference sequence). CDR3 length: 13 amino acids. Trimming took 4 bases from V and 4 from J, leaving 10 bases between them. CDR3 in DNA: TGTGCCAGTAGTAAGGGGCAAAGCTATGGCTACACCTTC. Protein product: CASSKGQSYGYTF.